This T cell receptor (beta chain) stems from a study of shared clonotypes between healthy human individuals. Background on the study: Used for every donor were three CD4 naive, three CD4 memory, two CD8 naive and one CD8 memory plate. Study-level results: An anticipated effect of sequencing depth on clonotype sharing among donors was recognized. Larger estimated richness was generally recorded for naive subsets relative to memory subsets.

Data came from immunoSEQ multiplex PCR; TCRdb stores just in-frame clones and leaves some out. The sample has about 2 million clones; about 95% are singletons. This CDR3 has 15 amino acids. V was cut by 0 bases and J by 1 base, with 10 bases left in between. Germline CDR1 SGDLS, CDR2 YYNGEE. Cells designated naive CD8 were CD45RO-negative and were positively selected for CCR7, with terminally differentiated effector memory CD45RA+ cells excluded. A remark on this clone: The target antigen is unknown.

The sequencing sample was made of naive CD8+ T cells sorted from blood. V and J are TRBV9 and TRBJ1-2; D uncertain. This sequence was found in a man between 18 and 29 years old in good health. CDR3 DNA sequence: TGTGCCAGCAGCGTAGCCCGCGAGGGTAACTATGGCTACACCTTC. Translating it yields CASSVAREGNYGYTF.